Listed below are T cell receptor beta chains from one sample, sequenced in a study of T cells in Graves' hyperthyroidism and ophthalmopathy. MiXCR, run by TCRdb on the multiplex PCR reads, gives a single entry per CDR3 protein. Of 530,000 or so distinct CDR3 sequences in the sample, under 20% were seen once. The source material was blood. The receptors originated from a woman under 30 with Graves' ophthalmopathy. CDR3s include the opening cysteine and the closing phenylalanine or tryptophan. D genes are given only for firm matches. Clone size is shown for a subset of rows, as once, few, many or a class of expanded clone.

size | D | J | V | CDR3 | DNA
- | TRBD2 | TRBJ2-1 | TRBV19 | CASTTSGVYNEQFF | TGTGCCAGCACGACTAGCGGAGTCTACAATGAGCAGTTCTTC
- | - | TRBJ2-7 | TRBV15 | CATSRAATAGEQYF | TGTGCCACCAGCAGGGCGGCGACCGCGGGCGAGCAGTACTTC
many | - | TRBJ2-2 | TRBV20-1 | CSASGQNTGELFF | TGCAGTGCTAGTGGGCAGAACACCGGGGAGCTGTTTTTT
many | - | TRBJ2-7 | TRBV15 | CATSRGGTSGRSSYEQYF | TGTGCCACCAGCAGAGGCGGTACCTCGGGACGGAGCTCCTACGAGCAGTACTTC
- | TRBD1 | TRBJ1-6 | TRBV6-5 | CASSSTPLRQGSSYNSPLHF | TGTGCCAGCAGTTCGACGCCACTTCGACAGGGGAGCTCCTATAATTCACCCCTCCACTTT
- | TRBD2 | TRBJ2-7 | TRBV4-1 | CASSQGWGLAGVYEQYF | TGCGCCAGCAGCCAAGGGTGGGGACTAGCGGGAGTCTACGAGCAGTACTTC
many | - | TRBJ1-5 | TRBV15 | CATSGRQPSNQPQHF | TGTGCCACCAGCGGCAGACAGCCTAGCAATCAGCCCCAGCATTTT
few | - | TRBJ1-5 | TRBV28 | CASSFLRVDRKGNQPQHF | TGTGCCAGCAGTTTTTTAAGGGTCGACAGGAAGGGCAATCAGCCCCAGCATTTT
- | TRBD1 | TRBJ1-1 | TRBV7-2 | CASSFLAGQGALEAFF | TGTGCCAGCAGCTTTTTAGCCGGACAGGGGGCGCTTGAAGCTTTCTTT
- | TRBD2 | TRBJ2-3 | TRBV12-3/TRBV12-4 | CASSLRLAERTDTQYF | TGTGCCAGCAGTTTAAGACTAGCGGAGCGCACAGATACGCAGTATTTT
few | TRBD2 | TRBJ2-1 | TRBV15 | CATSRVLAGVNNEQFF | TGTGCCACCAGCAGAGTCCTAGCGGGAGTCAACAATGAGCAGTTCTTC
many | TRBD1 | TRBJ1-5 | TRBV6-1 | CASSDAGGIYSNQPQHF | TGTGCCAGCAGTGATGCAGGGGGCATCTATAGCAATCAGCCCCAGCATTTT
- | - | TRBJ1-3 | TRBV12-3/TRBV12-4 | CASSEGGNTIYF | TGTGCCAGCAGTGAAGGTGGAAACACCATATATTTT
few | TRBD2 | TRBJ2-7 | TRBV7-2 | CASMPGGDGLEQYF | TGTGCCAGCATGCCGGGAGGGGATGGGCTCGAGCAGTACTTC
few | - | TRBJ2-3 | TRBV4-3 | CASSQDQGASDTQYF | TGCGCCAGCAGCCAAGATCAAGGCGCATCAGATACGCAGTATTTT
- | - | TRBJ2-1 | TRBV5-6 | CASSATSRAVSEQFF | TGTGCCAGCAGCGCAACTAGTCGTGCAGTCAGTGAGCAGTTCTTC
many | - | TRBJ2-7 | TRBV20-1 | CSAAPWQYEQYF | TGCAGTGCTGCCCCATGGCAGTACGAGCAGTACTTC
- | TRBD1 | TRBJ2-7 | TRBV9 | CASSGSTGSIYEQYF | TGTGCCAGCAGTGGCTCGACAGGGTCTATCTACGAGCAGTACTTC
- | TRBD2 | TRBJ2-7 | TRBV6-1 | CASSQLAGVAEQYF | TGTGCCAGCAGCCAACTAGCGGGAGTGGCTGAGCAGTACTTC
- | - | TRBJ1-3 | TRBV11-2 | CASSLERGTGNTIYF | TGTGCCAGCAGCTTAGAGAGGGGGACTGGAAACACCATATATTTT
few | TRBD1 | TRBJ2-7 | TRBV7-2 | CASSLAGTGEYEQYF | TGTGCCAGCAGCTTAGCGGGGACAGGGGAGTACGAGCAGTACTTC
- | TRBD1 | TRBJ1-1 | TRBV20-1 | CSARSGQGIEAFF | TGCAGTGCTAGATCTGGACAGGGCATTGAAGCTTTCTTT
many | - | TRBJ2-4 | TRBV7-8 | CASSLANKGAKNIQYF | TGTGCCAGCAGCTTAGCTAATAAGGGAGCCAAAAACATTCAGTACTTC
- | - | TRBJ2-7 | TRBV20-1 | CSARGQLVISSYEQYF | TGCAGTGCTAGAGGGCAGTTAGTTATATCCTCCTACGAGCAGTACTTC
many | TRBD2 | TRBJ2-1 | TRBV6-5 | CASSYRGLAGNEQFF | TGTGCCAGCAGTTATCGAGGACTAGCGGGTAATGAGCAGTTCTTC
few | - | TRBJ2-5 | TRBV4-1 | CASSQVNLGLSRGETQYF | TGCGCCAGCAGCCAAGTCAACCTCGGCCTGTCGAGGGGAGAGACCCAGTACTTC
many | - | TRBJ1-1 | TRBV28 | CASSSDSRLANTEAFF | TGTGCCAGCAGTTCTGACTCTAGGTTGGCGAACACTGAAGCTTTCTTT
- | TRBD1 | TRBJ1-2 | TRBV12-3/TRBV12-4 | CASSGGQGAFYGYTF | TGTGCCAGCAGTGGGGGACAGGGGGCCTTCTATGGCTACACCTTC
- | - | TRBJ1-1 | TRBV20-1 | CSARQTGRLMNTEAFF | TGCAGTGCTAGACAGACAGGACGCCTCATGAACACTGAAGCTTTCTTT
- | - | TRBJ1-1 | TRBV6-1 | CASTLGGQIETFF | TGTGCCAGCACCCTAGGGGGACAAATTGAAACTTTCTTT
many | - | TRBJ1-1 | TRBV12-3/TRBV12-4 | CASSFSGAAEAFF | TGTGCCAGCAGTTTCTCGGGGGCGGCTGAAGCTTTCTTT
few | TRBD2 | TRBJ2-1 | TRBV6-1 | CASRGLAGAGEQFF | TGTGCCAGCCGAGGACTAGCGGGAGCAGGCGAGCAGTTCTTC
few | - | TRBJ1-2 | TRBV5-5 | CASRREEGGRGYTF | TGTGCCAGCAGGCGGGAGGAGGGAGGCCGTGGCTACACCTTC
many | - | TRBJ2-7 | TRBV3-1 | CASSQARQIMGSEQYF | TGTGCCAGCAGCCAGGCCCGGCAGATTATGGGGAGCGAGCAGTACTTC
many | - | TRBJ1-5 | TRBV28 | CASSLTERQPQHF | TGTGCCAGCAGTTTGACAGAAAGGCAGCCCCAGCATTTT
few | - | TRBJ2-3 | TRBV7-3 | CASSLKAASPDTQYF | TGTGCCAGCAGCTTAAAAGCGGCCTCCCCAGATACGCAGTATTTT
few | - | TRBJ2-7 | TRBV19 | CASSRGGINEQYF | TGTGCCAGTAGTAGAGGGGGGATCAACGAGCAGTACTTC
many | - | TRBJ2-3 | TRBV9 | CASSGTGSSTDTQYF | TGTGCCAGCAGCGGGACTGGATCTAGCACAGATACGCAGTATTTT
many | - | TRBJ2-3 | TRBV20-1 | CSASWLAGAGTDTQYF | TGCAGTGCTAGTTGGCTAGCCGGGGCTGGCACAGATACGCAGTATTTT
many | - | TRBJ2-7 | TRBV29-1 | CSVVPGSSSYEQYF | TGCAGCGTTGTTCCGGGGTCATCCTCCTACGAGCAGTACTTC
- | - | TRBJ1-2 | TRBV28 | CASSANPGVGGGYTF | TGTGCCAGCAGCGCCAACCCGGGGGTTGGTGGCGGCTACACCTTC
few | TRBD2 | TRBJ2-1 | TRBV4-2 | CASSHAGTSSYNEQFF | TGTGCCAGCAGCCATGCCGGGACTAGCTCCTACAATGAGCAGTTCTTC
few | - | TRBJ2-3 | TRBV20-1 | CSARDEGRGTDTQYF | TGCAGTGCTAGAGATGAGGGGAGAGGAACAGATACGCAGTATTTT
few | TRBD1 | TRBJ2-7 | TRBV6-5 | CASSYQSGTGYEEQYF | TGTGCCAGCAGTTACCAATCCGGGACAGGCTATGAGGAGCAGTACTTC
- | - | TRBJ2-3 | TRBV27 | CASKAVSSTDTQYF | TGTGCCAGCAAGGCGGTCTCTAGCACAGATACGCAGTATTTT
- | - | TRBJ1-4 | TRBV7-2 | CASSSGGAANEKLFF | TGTGCCAGCAGCTCCGGCGGGGCCGCTAATGAAAAACTGTTTTTT
few | - | TRBJ1-3 | TRBV13 | CASSRTRQTGNTIYF | TGTGCCAGCAGCAGGACCCGACAGACTGGAAACACCATATATTTT
few | - | TRBJ1-4 | TRBV7-7 | CARSDRRTNEKLFF | TGTGCTAGGAGTGACCGGCGGACTAATGAAAAACTGTTTTTT